The sequence of this TCR beta chain was determined in a study of response to subunit inactivated influenza vaccine. TCRdb independently ran MiXCR on the RT-PCR reads; one entry per CDR3 protein. The profile shows around 470,000 distinct CDR3 sequences, 6% to 9% of them singletons. The CDR3 loop spans 13 amino acids. Germline values: CDR1 DFQATT, CDR2 SNEGSKA (reference sequence). Unmatched junction bases numbered 8, after V lost 6 bases and J lost 4 bases. Broader study findings: It was the authors' suggestion that each seasonal influenza vaccination recruits few new T cells.

As to this clonotype: The antigen is unknown.

The source was PBMCs from blood, collected roughly 24 months after vaccination. This sequence joins TRBV20-1 and TRBJ1-2; 7 positions agree with TRBD1. The receptor's source is a man between 50 and 69 years old who received an inactivated influenza vaccine. This chain's CDR3 is CSAKTGPGYGYTF. The CDR3 DNA follows: TGCAGTGCAAAGACAGGGCCTGGCTATGGCTACACCTTC.